Detailed here is one T cell receptor (beta chain). This entry is derived from a study of blood T cell repertoires in COVID-19. The overall study: COVID-19 samples, acute and convalescent, were from the United States, Italy and Spain. Sample material is recorded as cDNA or gDNA derived from T cells, B-cell-depleted T cells, or PBMCs.

Authors' processing steps: Using reference gene primer amplification, nucleated cell counts were estimated. Method: immunoSEQ multiplex PCR; TCRdb's copy keeps in-frame clones and lacks some. From that table come the V and J calls and clone size; the DNA was used to work out D and trimming. In the table there are about 140,000 clones, 65% to 80% of which are singletons. In germline, CDR1 is SGHDT, CDR2 YYEEEE. The V and J ends lost 2 bases and 0 bases respectively, with 3 bases between them. This CDR3 comprises 12 residues. The receptor was derived from a man aged 55 to 69 with acute or convalescent COVID-19. The V gene is TRBV5-6, the J gene TRBJ2-7, with D unclear. The sample taken for sequencing was peripheral blood. CDR3 protein: CASSFLSYEQYF. In DNA, the CDR3 is TGTGCCAGCAGCTTCCTCTCCTACGAGCAGTACTTC.